This T cell receptor (beta chain) derives from a study of CD8 T cells in Susac syndrome. With random hexamers, reverse transcription was performed on about 0.5 to 1 ug of RNA. Via MiXCR, TCRdb re-called the immunoSEQ multiplex PCR reads, giving one row per CDR3 protein. The repertoire includes approximately 170,000 distinct CDR3 sequences, over 85% of them detected once, and 0.13% sits in the top ten. The germline V and J ends were trimmed by 4 bases and 1 base, with 8 bases remaining between them. The germline CDR1 and CDR2 sequences are SGDLS and YYNGEE. The CDR3 is 14 amino acids. The J gene is TRBJ2-2, the V gene TRBV9; D remains unclear. This sequence originates from a human donor in good health. The sample comprised CD4+ T cells from PBMCs. The CDR3 DNA is TGTGCCAGCAGCCCCCAATTGAACACCGGGGAGCTGTTTTTT. Translated: CASSPQLNTGELFF.